This passage covers 22 T cell receptor beta chains from one sample sequenced in a study of blood T cell repertoires in COVID-19. Generated by immunoSEQ multiplex PCR, the TCRdb table keeps only in-frame clones and is missing some. The sample consists of about 95,000 clones, 84% of them appearing once. Sequenced: peripheral blood. These receptors all come from a human donor in a cohort sampled during active COVID-19.

The J gene is TRBJ2-7, the V gene TRBV18, with 7 bases aligning to TRBD2. Germline V CDR1 and CDR2: KGHSH, LQKENI. J was trimmed by 3 bases and V by 4 bases; bases with no gene match: 9. The CDR3 totals 15 residues. In nucleotides, the CDR3 is TGTGCCAGCTCACTGGCTGGGGGGGATTTCTACGAGCAGTACTTC. As protein: CASSLAGGDFYEQYF.

The gene calls are TRBV29-1 and TRBJ2-1; 7 bases map to TRBD2. Germline assignment: CDR1 SQVTM and CDR2 ANQGSEA. V gave up 5 bases and J gave up 1 base; unmatched junction bases: 5. The CDR3 consists of 14 residues. The CDR3 loop reads CSVQAGISYNEQFF. The DNA for the CDR3 is TGCAGCGTTCAAGCGGGAATTTCCTACAATGAGCAGTTCTTC.

This clone has ten or more counts. The chain carries TRBV19 and TRBJ2-7; 9 nucleotides match TRBD2. The germline V gene encodes CDR1 LNHDA and CDR2 SQIVND (reference sequence). This CDR3 is 15 amino acids long. V lost 5 bases to trimming and J lost 10 bases; unmatched junction nucleotides: 15. The CDR3 nucleotides read TGTGCCAGTAGTGATCTAGCGGGACCGGGTGAGGTACAGTACTTC. As protein: CASSDLAGPGEVQYF.

This chain links TRBV9 with TRBJ1-1, with 8 nucleotides matching TRBD1. The CDR3 contains 16 residues. J was trimmed by 1 base and V by 0 bases; bases with no gene match: 5. The germline V gene encodes CDR1 SGDLS and CDR2 YYNGEE. The CDR3 spells CASSVGRGTGNTEAFF. CDR3 DNA: TGTGCCAGCAGCGTAGGTAGGGGGACAGGGAACACTGAAGCTTTCTTT. Complete variable domain (other parts from reference TRBV9 and TRBJ1-1): DSGVTQTPKHLITATGQRVTLRCSPRSGDLSVYWYQQSLDQGLQFLIQYYNGEERAKGNILERFSAQQFPDLHSELNLSSLELGDSALYFCASSVGRGTGNTEAFFGQGTRLTVV.

The chain joins TRBV5-1 to TRBJ1-1; 9 nucleotides match TRBD1. Germline V gene lookup returns CDR1 SGHRS and CDR2 YFSETQ. Losses at the gene ends were 0 bases for V and 8 bases for J; bases not matched to a gene: 2. The CDR3 is made up of 13 amino acids. Written as DNA, the CDR3 is TGCGCCAGCAGCTTGGACGACAGGGGGGAAGCTTTCTTT. It translates to CASSLDDRGEAFF.

The V gene is TRBV27, the J gene TRBJ1-3, with D perhaps matching TRBD1 (6 bases). From germline, CDR1 is MNHEY and CDR2 SMNVEV (reference sequence). The CDR3 is 14 amino acids. Trimming shortened V by 6 bases and J by 0 bases, and 9 bases separated the two germline ends. The CDR3 sequence is CASSPDSSGNTIYF. The DNA for the CDR3 is TGTGCCAGCAGCCCGGACAGCTCTGGAAACACCATATATTTT.

This clone has just one count. The chain couples TRBV10-3 to TRBJ2-5, with TRBD1 identical over 7 bases. This CDR3 is built from 14 residues. CDR1 and CDR2 from the germline V gene are ENHRY and SYGVKD. With V trimmed by 4 bases and J by 1 base, 3 bases remained unmatched. In DNA form, the CDR3 reads TGTGCCATCAGTGGGACAGGCTTCCAAGAGACCCAGTACTTC. Translation gives CAISGTGFQETQYF.

This chain joins TRBV5-1 and TRBJ1-1; D gene ambiguous. This CDR3 comprises 14 residues. The V gene lost 0 bases and the J gene lost 1 base, with 7 bases spanning the gap. Germline V CDR1 and CDR2: SGHRS, YFSETQ. The CDR3 DNA follows: TGCGCCAGCAGCTTGGCCCTAGGGAACACTGAAGCTTTCTTT. This codes for CASSLALGNTEAFF.

V and J are TRBV6-6 and TRBJ2-6, with no clear D. V shed 5 bases and J shed 0 bases, with 14 bases lying between them. The length of the CDR3 is 17 residues. From germline, CDR1 is MNHNY and CDR2 SVGAGI (reference sequence). CDR3 DNA: TGTGCCAGCAGTCGCCAGGCCCCTCTCTCTGGGGCCAACGTCCTGACTTTC. As protein: CASSRQAPLSGANVLTF.

This clone was counted once. The chain has TRBV6-5 and TRBJ1-2; D is unresolved. V lost 6 bases to trimming and J lost 7 bases, with 15 bases between them. CDR3 length: 13 residues. The germline gives CDR1 MNHEY, CDR2 SVGAGI. This CDR3 reads CASSHGSSGGYTF. In DNA, the CDR3 is TGTGCCAGCAGCCACGGATCTTCGGGTGGCTACACCTTC.

The V and J genes are TRBV3-1 (or the pseudogene TRBV3-2) and TRBJ1-1, with a weak D call TRBD1 (5 bases). V lost 5 bases and J lost 5, with 18 bases in between. The germline V gene has CDR1 LGHDT and CDR2 YNNKEL (reference sequence). The CDR3 is 15 residues long. The CDR3 region is CASSKSSGLSTEAFF. The CDR3 nucleotides are TGTGCCAGCAGCAAAAGCTCGGGACTTTCGACTGAAGCTTTCTTT.

The chain employs TRBV6-5 and TRBJ1-2; 10 nucleotides line up with TRBD1. The CDR3 is made up of 14 amino acids. V was clipped by 10 bases and J by 3 bases; unmatched bases: 8. From germline, CDR1 is MNHEY and CDR2 SVGAGI. CDR3 loop: CATATGTGDYGYTF. The CDR3 bases are TGTGCCACTGCTACCGGGACAGGGGACTATGGCTACACCTTC.

In nucleotides, the CDR3 is TGTGCCAGCAGTTTACTTGCAACTAATGAAAAACTGTTTTTT. Amino acids: CASSLLATNEKLFF. This rearrangement joins TRBV2 to TRBJ1-4; D is unclear. The CDR3 is 14 residues long. The V gene lost 5 bases and the J gene lost 0 bases, with 7 bases spanning the gap. The germline V gene encodes CDR1 SNHLY and CDR2 FYNNEI.

The rearrangement joins TRBV5-1 to TRBJ2-1; 9 bases match TRBD2. J gave up 4 bases and V 0 bases, and 5 bases lay outside the gene matches. The length of the CDR3 is 16 residues. Germline CDR1 and CDR2: SGHRS and YFSETQ. Here the CDR3 DNA reads TGCGCCAGCAGCTTGGAAGCGGGGGGCAGGTACAATGAGCAGTTCTTC. Translating it yields CASSLEAGGRYNEQFF.

The V and J genes are TRBV28 and TRBJ1-2; D is unclear. The CDR3 is 14 residues long. Germline CDR1 reads MDHEN; CDR2 reads SYDVKM. Deletions cut 9 bases from V and 2 bases from J, with 16 bases between. The CDR3 nucleotides are TGTGCCAGTGTATCAGCGGACCGGAACTATGGCTACACCTTC. Protein: CASVSADRNYGYTF.

The rearrangement links TRBV11-2 to TRBJ2-4; TRBD1 aligns across 8 bases. This CDR3 region has 15 residues. With V trimmed by 6 bases and J by 0 bases, 4 bases remained unmatched. Germline CDR1 is SGHAT and CDR2 is FQNNGV. The CDR3 DNA sequence: TGTGCCAGCAGTGCCGACAGGGGAGCCAAAAACATTCAGTACTTC. It translates to CASSADRGAKNIQYF.

This clone was seen only a few times. The CDR3 coding sequence is TGTGCCAGCAGCCAAGATCAGGTCTACGAGCAGTACTTC. Protein: CASSQDQVYEQYF. J is TRBJ2-7 and V is TRBV3-1 (or the pseudogene TRBV3-2); the D is unclear. Germline CDR1 reads LGHDT; CDR2 reads YNNKEL (reference sequence). This CDR3 is 13 amino acids long. Trimming took off 0 bases at V and 3 bases at J, with 6 bases between the two ends.

The chain recombines TRBV5-1 with TRBJ1-4; 7 positions match TRBD1. CDR3 length: 15 amino acids. Germline lookup yields CDR1 SGHRS and CDR2 YFSETQ. The ends lost 3 bases at V and 8 bases at J; junction bases unmatched: 10. The CDR3 region is CASSSGQVREEKLFF. CDR3 nucleotides: TGCGCCAGCAGCTCCGGACAGGTTAGGGAGGAAAAACTGTTTTTT. Looking up the rest from reference TRBV5-1 and TRBJ1-4 gives the full variable domain: KAGVTQTPRYLIKTRGQQVTLSCSPISGHRSVSWYQQTPGQGLQFLFEYFSETQRNKGNFPGRFSGRQFSNSRSEMNVSTLELGDSALYLCASSSGQVREEKLFFGSGTQLSVL.

This rearrangement joins TRBV28 to TRBJ2-7; D is uncertain. Trimming stripped 5 bases from V and 5 bases from J, with 16 bases between. This CDR3 contains 14 residues. Germline CDR1 is MDHEN and CDR2 is SYDVKM. The CDR3 region has the DNA TGTGCCAGCAGTCTGCCCCGCGTAGTGAACGAGCAGTACTTC. This sequence encodes CASSLPRVVNEQYF.

The chain links TRBV19 to TRBJ2-5; 9 bases line up with TRBD2. CDR3 size: 17 residues. Trimming cost V 1 base and J 5 bases; bases outside gene matches: 11. The germline V gene encodes CDR1 LNHDA and CDR2 SQIVND (reference sequence). CDR3 bases: TGTGCCAGTAGTATAGGGGTGGTAGCGGGGGCCGGGGAGACCCAGTACTTC. This encodes CASSIGVVAGAGETQYF.

This rearrangement joins TRBV6-2 or TRBV6-3 to TRBJ1-2; D may be TRBD1 (5 bases). The CDR3 length is 15 residues. Germline V gene lookup returns CDR1 MNHEY and CDR2 SVGEGT. Trimming shortened V by 4 bases and J by 3 bases, and 15 bases separated the two germline ends. In nucleotides, the CDR3 is TGTGCCAGCAGTTTCCCCGGGACGGGGGACTATGGCTACACCTTC. This sequence encodes CASSFPGTGDYGYTF.

This rearrangement joins TRBV11-1 to TRBJ2-2, with a tentative D call TRBD1 (5 bases). CDR1 is SGHAT, CDR2 FQDESV, per germline (reference sequence). The CDR3 loop spans 16 amino acids. V was clipped by 1 base and J by 4 bases, with 13 bases between them. The CDR3 region is CASSLGGGAVTGELFF. CDR3 sequence (DNA): TGTGCCAGCAGCTTAGGAGGTGGGGCCGTCACCGGGGAGCTGTTTTTT.